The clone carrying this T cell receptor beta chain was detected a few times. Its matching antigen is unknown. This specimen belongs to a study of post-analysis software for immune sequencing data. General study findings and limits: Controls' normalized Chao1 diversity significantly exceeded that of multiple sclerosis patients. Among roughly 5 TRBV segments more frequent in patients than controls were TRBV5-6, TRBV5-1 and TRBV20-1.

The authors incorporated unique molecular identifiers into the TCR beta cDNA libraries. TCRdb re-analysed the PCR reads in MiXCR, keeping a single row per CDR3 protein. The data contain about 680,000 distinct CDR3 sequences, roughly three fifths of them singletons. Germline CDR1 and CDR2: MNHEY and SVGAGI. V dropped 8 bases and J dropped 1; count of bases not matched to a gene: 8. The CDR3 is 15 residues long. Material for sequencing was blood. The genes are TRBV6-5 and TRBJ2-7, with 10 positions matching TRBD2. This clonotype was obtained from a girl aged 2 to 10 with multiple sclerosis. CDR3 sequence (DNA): TGTGCCAGCCCTCCTAAGCGGGAGGGTTCCTACGAGCAGTACTTC. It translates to CASPPKREGSYEQYF.